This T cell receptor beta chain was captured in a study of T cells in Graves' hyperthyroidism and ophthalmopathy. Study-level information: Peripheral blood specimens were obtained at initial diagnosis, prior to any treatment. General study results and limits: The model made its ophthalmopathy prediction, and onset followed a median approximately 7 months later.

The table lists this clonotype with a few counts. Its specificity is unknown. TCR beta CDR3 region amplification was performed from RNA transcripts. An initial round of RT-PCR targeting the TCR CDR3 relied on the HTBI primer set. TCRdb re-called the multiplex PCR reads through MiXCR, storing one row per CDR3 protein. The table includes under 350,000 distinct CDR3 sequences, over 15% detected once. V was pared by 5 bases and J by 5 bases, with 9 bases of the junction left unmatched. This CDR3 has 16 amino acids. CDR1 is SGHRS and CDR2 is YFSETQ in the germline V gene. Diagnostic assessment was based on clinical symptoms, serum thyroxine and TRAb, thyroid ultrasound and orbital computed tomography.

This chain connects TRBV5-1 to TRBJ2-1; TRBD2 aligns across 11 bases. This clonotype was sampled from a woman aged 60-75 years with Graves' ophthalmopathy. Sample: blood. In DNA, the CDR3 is TGCGCCAGCAGAATTCAACCGGGACTAGCGGACAATGAGCAGTTCTTC. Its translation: CASRIQPGLADNEQFF.